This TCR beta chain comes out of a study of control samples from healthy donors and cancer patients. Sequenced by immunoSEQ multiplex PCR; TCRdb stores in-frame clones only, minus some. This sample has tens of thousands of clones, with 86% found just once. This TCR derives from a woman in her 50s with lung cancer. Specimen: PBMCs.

The CDR3 is CASSLAPQPQHF. The CDR3 DNA is TGTGCCAGCAGCTTAGCGCCTCAGCCCCAGCATTTT. The chain carries TRBV7-2 and TRBJ1-5, with no clear D. Germline lookup yields CDR1 SGHTA and CDR2 FQGNSA. The CDR3 is made up of 12 amino acids. V gave up 0 bases and J gave up 6 bases, with 3 bases separating them.